The rows below give T cell receptor beta chains drawn from one sample of a study of blood T cells in healthy people across ages. One entry per CDR3 protein results from TCRdb running MiXCR on the 5' RACE reads. The sample shows 750,000 to 850,000 distinct CDR3 sequences, around 25% of them seen only once. Another study also made use of these data, one on T cells of mothers and their children.

Sequenced: blood. These receptors originate from a boy between 10 and 17 years old in good health. CDR3s include the opening cysteine and the closing phenylalanine or tryptophan. Each record gives: D gene, V gene, J gene, clone size, CDR3 DNA, CDR3 protein. The D gene is left open where the match is weak. Size values are once, few and many counts, or a class for expanded clones, and some rows have none.

>NA|TRBV29-1|TRBJ1-2|few
TGCAGCGTCGTATCTCCGGTTTACGGCTACACCTTC
CSVVSPVYGYTF
>TRBD1|TRBV7-9|TRBJ1-3|few
TGTGCCAGCAGCTTACAGGGGGCGCTTGGAAACACCATATATTTT
CASSLQGALGNTIYF
>NA|TRBV2|TRBJ2-5|NA
TGTGCCAGCAGTGGTACGTTGGTAGAGACCCAGTACTTC
CASSGTLVETQYF
>TRBD1|TRBV20-1|TRBJ1-1|NA
TGCAGTGCTAGAGTACGGGGACAGGGTGAACCTTTCTTT
CSARVRGQGEPFF
>NA|TRBV21-1|TRBJ2-7|few
TGTGCCAGCAGCAAATACGAAGGACAGGGGGCCTACGAGCAGTACTTC
CASSKYEGQGAYEQYF
>TRBD2|TRBV7-3|TRBJ2-1|NA
TGTGCCAGCAGCCCCTGGGTAGCGGGGAACAATGAGCAGTTCTTC
CASSPWVAGNNEQFF
>NA|TRBV6-1|TRBJ2-1|NA
TGTGCCAGCACCGGAGGGGACAATGAGCAGTTCTTC
CASTGGDNEQFF
>TRBD2|TRBV10-3|TRBJ2-1|NA
TGTGCCATCGCGGCTAGCGGGAGCCCCAGCTCCTACAATGAGCAGTTCTTC
CAIAASGSPSSYNEQFF
>NA|TRBV20-1|TRBJ1-2|few
TGCAGTGCTCCCAGACCCTTGGGCTATGGCTACACCTTC
CSAPRPLGYGYTF
>NA|TRBV7-2|TRBJ2-3|NA
TGTGCCAGCAGCCTCCTGGAAAGCACAGATACGCAGTATTTT
CASSLLESTDTQYF
>NA|TRBV12-3/TRBV12-4|TRBJ2-5|NA
TGTGCCAGCAGTTTAACAGTGGGGGACTCACTTGACTTC
CASSLTVGDSLDF
>NA|TRBV28|TRBJ1-1|NA
TGTGCCAGCATGAGCATGACTGAAGCTTTCTTT
CASMSMTEAFF
>NA|TRBV10-3|TRBJ2-1|NA
TGTGCCATCAGTGAGCCCCCGACAGAACCGGGCAATGAGCAGTTCTTC
CAISEPPTEPGNEQFF
>NA|TRBV15|TRBJ2-7|few
TGTGCCACCCGAGAGCGAGACGAGCAGTACTTC
CATRERDEQYF
>TRBD2|TRBV29-1|TRBJ2-2|NA
TGCAGCACCAGACTAGCGAGTGGGGAGCTGTTTTTT
CSTRLASGELFF
>TRBD1|TRBV7-2|TRBJ1-2|many
TGTGCCAGCAGCCTTTACAGGGGAGATGGCTACACCTTC
CASSLYRGDGYTF
>TRBD1|TRBV7-8|TRBJ2-7|NA
TGTGCCAGCAGTAGGGGGCGCGAATACGAGCAGTACTTC
CASSRGREYEQYF
>TRBD1|TRBV6-5|TRBJ1-2|NA
TGTGCCAGCAGTTACTCACCTGGACAGGGTGACTATGGCTACACCTTC
CASSYSPGQGDYGYTF
>TRBD2|TRBV20-1|TRBJ2-1|NA
TGCAGTGCTACCACGGGACTAGCGGGAGTTGAGCAGTTCTTC
CSATTGLAGVEQFF
>TRBD2|TRBV20-1|TRBJ2-1|NA
TGCAGTGCTAGGCGGCGGGAGAATGAGCAGTTCTTC
CSARRRENEQFF
>NA|TRBV7-2|TRBJ2-1|NA
TGTGCCAGCAGCTTCAAGGCGGGATACGAGCAGTTCTTC
CASSFKAGYEQFF
>TRBD2|TRBV27|TRBJ2-1|few
TGTGCCAGTAAAATAGCGGGGGGGCCGAGGAATGAGCAGTTCTTC
CASKIAGGPRNEQFF
>NA|TRBV20-1|TRBJ2-1|NA
TGCAGTGCTAGAGATGATGATACTAGGGGCGACTATTACAATGAGCAGTTCTTC
CSARDDDTRGDYYNEQFF
>NA|TRBV5-1|TRBJ2-3|NA
TGCGCCAGCAGCTTGCGAGACAGATCCCTAGATACGCAGTATTTT
CASSLRDRSLDTQYF
>NA|TRBV4-1|TRBJ2-6|NA
TGCGCCAGCAGCCAAGTTCTTGGAGCTGGGGCCAACGTCCTGACTTTC
CASSQVLGAGANVLTF
>NA|TRBV28|TRBJ1-1|few
TGTGCCAGCAGTTCGCTAGACGGGCTGGTGGGGACTGAAGCTTTCTTT
CASSSLDGLVGTEAFF
>NA|TRBV29-1|TRBJ1-2|NA
TGCAGCGTTGAAGGGGTGGGTTTGGACAGTCCCTATGGCTACACCTTC
CSVEGVGLDSPYGYTF
>TRBD2|TRBV28|TRBJ2-7|NA
TGTGCCAGCAGTTTATTGGCAGGGAGGGAACAGTACTTC
CASSLLAGREQYF
>TRBD2|TRBV5-1|TRBJ2-4|many
TGCGCCAGCAGCTTGTTGGGACTAGCGGGAGAAATCCGGTACTTC
CASSLLGLAGEIRYF
>TRBD1|TRBV2|TRBJ1-5|NA
TGTGCCAGCAAGGGACAGAGAAATCAGCCCCAGCATTTT
CASKGQRNQPQHF
>TRBD1|TRBV6-6|TRBJ2-3|NA
TGTGCCAGCAGTTATCCCGGGACAGGGGCGTCAGATACGCAGTATTTT
CASSYPGTGASDTQYF
>TRBD2|TRBV4-1|TRBJ2-4|NA
TGCGCCAGCAGCCAAGGCCTAGCGGGAGAGTCGGGCATTCAGTACTTC
CASSQGLAGESGIQYF
>NA|TRBV3-1|TRBJ2-7|few
TGTGCCAGCAGCCAAGATAACGGAGGGAGCTCCTACGAGCAGTACTTC
CASSQDNGGSSYEQYF
>TRBD2|TRBV7-2|TRBJ2-7|NA
TGTGCCAGCAGCGTAGATAGCGGGAGGTACCACGAGCAGTACTTC
CASSVDSGRYHEQYF
>NA|TRBV7-9|TRBJ2-1|NA
TGTGCCAGCAGCTTAGGTCCTGGGACCAACAATGAGCAGTTCTTC
CASSLGPGTNNEQFF
>NA|TRBV2|TRBJ1-2|few
TGTGCCAGCAGCCCAGGGGCCTGGGATGGCTACACCTTC
CASSPGAWDGYTF
>TRBD2|TRBV10-3|TRBJ2-1|few
TGTGCCATCAGTTGGACTAGCGGGAGCTTTGAGCAGTTCTTC
CAISWTSGSFEQFF
>NA|TRBV6-6|TRBJ1-2|NA
TGTGCCAGCAGGGGGGACACCCGTGGCTACACCTTC
CASRGDTRGYTF
>TRBD2|TRBV29-1|TRBJ2-1|few
TGCAGCGCTAGAGGACTAGCGGGAACCTTTAGCTCCTACAATGAGCAGTTCTTC
CSARGLAGTFSSYNEQFF
>TRBD2|TRBV6-6|TRBJ2-5|few
TGTGCCAGCAGTTACTCACTACTAGCGGGAACCCAAGAGACCCAGTACTTC
CASSYSLLAGTQETQYF
>NA|TRBV20-1|TRBJ2-5|NA
TGCAGTGCTCCCGACCCCAGGGTTGAGACCCAGTACTTC
CSAPDPRVETQYF
>NA|TRBV6-5|TRBJ2-2|few
TGTGCCAGCAGTCCAGGGTTGGTGAACACCGGGGAGCTGTTTTTT
CASSPGLVNTGELFF
>TRBD1|TRBV9|TRBJ1-1|NA
TGTGCCAGCAGCGTAGCTCTCGGTGGACAGGGCTCGAACACTGAAGCTTTCTTT
CASSVALGGQGSNTEAFF
>TRBD1|TRBV7-6|TRBJ1-6|NA
TGTGCCAGCAGCGGACGGGACAGGGATAATTCACCCCTCCACTTT
CASSGRDRDNSPLHF
>NA|TRBV20-1|TRBJ2-7|NA
TGCAGTGCTAGAGTGCAGGGTGGGGGCTACGAGCAGTACTTC
CSARVQGGGYEQYF
>TRBD1|TRBV7-8|TRBJ2-5|few
TGTGCCAGCAGCTTGACAGGGTTTGCGGAGACCCAGTACTTC
CASSLTGFAETQYF
>NA|TRBV5-1|TRBJ2-5|once
TGCGCCAGCAGCTGGCTTCGGGAGACCCAGTACTTC
CASSWLRETQYF
>TRBD1|TRBV7-2|TRBJ2-1|few
TGTGCCAGCAGCCACGGACAGGGCTGGGATGAGCAGTTCTTC
CASSHGQGWDEQFF
>NA|TRBV18|TRBJ2-3|few
TGTGCCAGCTCACCAATGAAAGCAGGAGGTTCGGGCACAGATACGCAGTATTTT
CASSPMKAGGSGTDTQYF